These 11 T cell receptor beta chains were sequenced from one sample in a study of shared clonotypes between healthy human individuals. Assay used: immunoSEQ multiplex PCR; TCRdb lists only in-frame clones, some missing. The data show about 180,000 clones, about 93% seen once. The specimen sequenced was naive CD4+ T cells sorted from blood. As for subset: CD45RA+ positively selected. The receptors derive from a woman aged 25 to 45 in good health.

V is TRBV4-1 and J is TRBJ2-2; 10 bases agree with TRBD2. The CDR3 is 16 amino acids. The germline V gene encodes CDR1 MGHRA and CDR2 YSYEKL. V lost 4 bases, J lost 4 bases, and 6 bases stayed unmatched. The CDR3 loop is CASSRSSGSGTGELFF. CDR3 coding DNA: TGCGCCAGCAGCCGTTCTAGCGGGAGCGGCACCGGGGAGCTGTTTTTT.

V and J are TRBV4-1 and TRBJ2-7; perhaps TRBD2 as D (6 bases). The V end was cut by 1 base, the J end by 5 bases, with 18 bases between. Germline CDR1 MGHRA, CDR2 YSYEKL. The CDR3 has 16 amino acids. This chain's CDR3 is CASSQVPGLNSDEQYF. The CDR3 DNA reads as TGCGCCAGCAGCCAAGTCCCGGGACTCAATTCGGACGAGCAGTACTTC.

The rearrangement links TRBV7-9 to TRBJ1-4; perhaps TRBD1 as D (5 bases). V lost 8 bases and J lost 4, with 11 bases in between. Germline loops: CDR1 SEHNR, CDR2 FQNEAQ (reference sequence). There are 13 residues in the CDR3. Here the CDR3 reads CASVDRLNEKLFF. Written as DNA, the CDR3 is TGTGCCAGCGTAGACAGACTTAATGAAAAACTGTTTTTT.

The rearrangement joins TRBV7-2 to TRBJ1-1, with 8 bases matching TRBD1. The germline CDR1 and CDR2 sequences are SGHTA and FQGNSA. With V trimmed by 5 bases and J by 2 bases, 10 bases remained unmatched. CDR3 length: 16 amino acids. CDR3 DNA: TGTGCCAGCAGCCCCGGACAGGGCCGGGGAAACACTGAAGCTTTCTTT. Amino acid sequence: CASSPGQGRGNTEAFF.

V and J are TRBV9 and TRBJ2-7; D is perhaps TRBD1 (6 bases). Germline CDR1 reads SGDLS; CDR2 reads YYNGEE. V lost 0 bases and J lost 1, with 11 bases in between. The CDR3 consists of 15 residues. The CDR3: CASSVAGTNSYEQYF. The CDR3 coding sequence is TGTGCCAGCAGCGTAGCCGGGACAAATTCCTACGAGCAGTACTTC.

The chain joins TRBV2 to TRBJ2-7; 9 nucleotides agree with TRBD1. The CDR3 has 13 residues. Unmatched junction bases numbered 5, after V lost 6 bases and J lost 5 bases. Looked up from germline, CDR1 is SNHLY and CDR2 is FYNNEI. CDR3 nucleotide sequence: TGTGCCAGCAGCGGGACAGGGTTGCACGAGCAGTACTTC. Its protein product is CASSGTGLHEQYF.

V and J are TRBV5-1 and TRBJ1-2, with D unresolved. The CDR3 sequence is 15 residues long. Germline-derived CDR1 and CDR2 are SGHRS and YFSETQ. Trimming left V 3 bases short and J 0 bases short, with 12 bases between. Here the CDR3 DNA reads TGCGCCAGCAGCTCCGACGGACTTACTAACTATGGCTACACCTTC. As protein: CASSSDGLTNYGYTF. Filled out from reference TRBV5-1 and TRBJ1-2, the complete variable domain reads KAGVTQTPRYLIKTRGQQVTLSCSPISGHRSVSWYQQTPGQGLQFLFEYFSETQRNKGNFPGRFSGRQFSNSRSEMNVSTLELGDSALYLCASSSDGLTNYGYTFGSGTRLTVV.

CDR3 coding DNA: TGTGCCAGCAGCACCACAGGCTATGGCTACACCTTC. This encodes CASSTTGYGYTF. V gene TRBV11-2 combines with J gene TRBJ1-2; D might be TRBD1 (5 bases). This CDR3 region has 12 residues. Germline V gene data show CDR1 as SGHAT and CDR2 as FQNNGV. The V and J ends lost 5 bases and 4 bases respectively, with 8 bases between them.

The chain links TRBV7-2 to TRBJ2-3, with D perhaps matching TRBD2 (7 bases). Germline lookup yields CDR1 SGHTA and CDR2 FQGNSA. The CDR3 sequence is 13 residues long. V was clipped by 5 bases and J by 8 bases, with 14 bases between them. The CDR3 sequence: CASSQGTGGTQYF. For the CDR3, the DNA is TGTGCCAGCAGCCAGGGGACGGGAGGTACGCAGTATTTT.

This rearrangement joins TRBV30 to TRBJ2-7, with a weak D call TRBD1 (6 bases). This CDR3 region has 12 residues. Trimming pared 2 bases from V and 4 bases from J, leaving 9 bases between. CDR1 GTSNPN and CDR2 SVGIG come from the germline V gene (reference sequence). CDR3 region: CAWSTTGYEQYF. Here the CDR3 DNA reads TGTGCCTGGAGTACAACAGGGTACGAGCAGTACTTC. The full variable domain, rest sourced from reference TRBV30 and TRBJ2-7, is SQTIHQWPATLVQPVGSPLSLECTVEGTSNPNLYWYRQAAGRGLQLLFYSVGIGQISSEVPQNLSASRPQDRQFILSSKKLLLSDSGFYLCAWSTTGYEQYFGPGTRLTVT.

The genes are TRBV5-5 and TRBJ2-1; 7 bases match TRBD2. In germline, CDR1 is SGHKS, CDR2 YYEKEE (reference sequence). CDR3 size: 15 residues. The V gene end was trimmed by 4 bases and the J gene end by 0 bases; junction bases not matched to a gene: 4. This chain's CDR3 is CASSPGGSSYNEQFF. The DNA for the CDR3 is TGTGCCAGCAGCCCCGGGGGGAGCTCCTACAATGAGCAGTTCTTC.